Listed here are 28 T cell receptor beta chains from one sample, sequenced in a study of control samples from healthy donors and cancer patients. Some clones are missing from TCRdb's copy, which holds only in-frame ones; the method was immunoSEQ multiplex PCR. This sample carries more than 75,000 clones, roughly 91% of them seen once, and the ten largest clones take 4.5% to 7%. The sample consisted of blood. These receptor sequences come from a man between 50 and 59 years old in good health.

This clone appeared a single time. This chain connects TRBV7-9 to TRBJ1-4; a weak D match, TRBD1 (6 bases). CDR3 length: 15 residues. Germline V CDR1 and CDR2: SEHNR, FQNEAQ (reference sequence). V lost 5 bases, J lost 4 bases, and 14 bases lay in between. CDR3 nucleotides: TGTGCCAGCAGCAATCAGACAGGTCTTAATGAAAAACTGTTTTTT. It yields the protein CASSNQTGLNEKLFF. The complete variable domain, with remaining parts taken from reference TRBV7-9 and TRBJ1-4, reads DTGVSQNPRHKITKRGQNVTFRCDPISEHNRLYWYRQTLGQGPEFLTYFQNEAQLEKSRLLSDRFSAERPKGSFSTLEIQRTEQGDSAMYLCASSNQTGLNEKLFFGSGTQLSVL.

This clone was detected a few times. The V and J genes are TRBV5-1 and TRBJ2-2; D remains ambiguous. V lost 0 bases to trimming and J lost 0 bases, with 6 bases between them. CDR3 length equals 15 residues. Germline CDR1 and CDR2: SGHRS and YFSETQ. DNA for the CDR3: TGCGCCAGCAGCTTGGTCGACGCGAACACCGGGGAGCTGTTTTTT. The encoded protein is CASSLVDANTGELFF.

This chain connects TRBV5-6 to TRBJ1-1; TRBD1 agrees at 7 bases. Germline values: CDR1 SGHDT, CDR2 YYEEEE. The V segment lost 6 bases and the J segment 2 bases; nucleotides outside the gene matches: 7. CDR3 length: 14 residues. The chain's CDR3 is CASNRGSGNTEAFF. Here the CDR3 DNA reads TGTGCCAGCAACAGGGGTAGCGGTAACACTGAAGCTTTCTTT.

The chain is built from TRBV5-8 and TRBJ1-2; D not resolved. The CDR3 loop spans 12 amino acids. CDR1 is SGHTS and CDR2 is YDEGEE in the germline V gene. The ends were cut back, 0 bases at V and 6 bases at J, with 6 bases in the middle. Written as DNA, the CDR3 is TGTGCCAGCAGCTTGGACGGGAATGGCTACACCTTC. It translates to CASSLDGNGYTF.

This chain joins TRBV29-1 and TRBJ2-5; TRBD2 might be the D (5 bases). The CDR3 spans 15 residues. V lost 5 bases and J 1 base, leaving 17 bases between the germline ends. Germline V gene sequence: CDR1 SQVTM, CDR2 ANQGSEA. The CDR3 loop is CSVSALGLSQETQYF. CDR3 bases: TGCAGCGTTTCCGCCCTTGGACTGTCCCAAGAGACCCAGTACTTC. The full variable domain, completed using reference TRBV29-1 and TRBJ2-5, is SAVISQKPSRDICQRGTSLTIQCQVDSQVTMMFWYRQQPGQSLTLIATANQGSEATYESGFVIDKFPISRPNLTFSTLTVSNMSPEDSSIYLCSVSALGLSQETQYFGPGTRLLVL.

V usage is TRBV27 and J usage is TRBJ1-1, with D possibly TRBD1 on 5 matching bases. The V end was cut by 3 bases, the J end by 2 bases, with 7 bases between. The CDR3 contains 13 residues. Germline V gives CDR1 MNHEY, CDR2 SMNVEV (reference sequence). For the CDR3, the DNA is TGTGCCAGCAGTTTGACAGTAAACACTGAAGCTTTCTTT. Its translation: CASSLTVNTEAFF.

This chain uses TRBV5-1 with TRBJ2-5, with 8 bases lining up with TRBD2. Germline values: CDR1 SGHRS, CDR2 YFSETQ. The length of the CDR3 is 16 residues. Trimming took 4 bases from V and 5 from J; bases not matched to a gene: 13. Written as DNA, the CDR3 is TGCGCCAGCAGCCCTGAGCGGGGGCCACCCATGGAGACCCAGTACTTC. Protein sequence: CASSPERGPPMETQYF.

This rearrangement joins TRBV5-1 to TRBJ1-2; 7 bases map to TRBD1. The CDR3 has 15 amino acids. Germline V CDR1 and CDR2: SGHRS, YFSETQ. The trim removed 0 bases at V and 4 bases at J, leaving 6 bases unmatched. The CDR3 spells CASSLAPTGSYGYTF. CDR3 sequence (DNA): TGCGCCAGCAGCTTGGCCCCGACAGGGTCCTATGGCTACACCTTC. Based on the CDR3 plus reference TRBV5-1 and TRBJ1-2, the full variable domain is KAGVTQTPRYLIKTRGQQVTLSCSPISGHRSVSWYQQTPGQGLQFLFEYFSETQRNKGNFPGRFSGRQFSNSRSEMNVSTLELGDSALYLCASSLAPTGSYGYTFGSGTRLTVV.

The rearrangement links TRBV28 to TRBJ1-5; maybe TRBD1 (5 bases). The CDR3 extends over 13 amino acids. The ends were cut back, 8 bases at V and 3 bases at J, with 11 bases in the middle. Germline CDR1 MDHEN, CDR2 SYDVKM. CDR3 nucleotides: TGTGCCAGCGGGCAGGGCCTCAATCAGCCCCAGCATTTT. This gives the protein CASGQGLNQPQHF. The whole variable domain, filled in from reference TRBV28 and TRBJ1-5, reads DVKVTQSSRYLVKRTGEKVFLECVQDMDHENMFWYRQDPGLGLRLIYFSYDVKMKEKGDIPEGYSVSREKKERFSLILESASTNQTSMYLCASGQGLNQPQHFGDGTRLSIL.

The CDR3 sequence is CSVEPGQGSSRREQYF. For the CDR3, the DNA is TGCAGCGTTGAACCGGGACAGGGGTCCTCTAGGAGGGAGCAGTACTTC. This chain connects TRBV29-1 to TRBJ2-7, with 10 bases lining up with TRBD1. Trimming removed 2 bases from V and 7 bases from J; junction bases left unmatched: 14. Germline lookup yields CDR1 SQVTM and CDR2 ANQGSEA. The CDR3 spans 16 residues.

This chain connects TRBV6-5 to TRBJ1-2; 8 bases line up with TRBD1. This CDR3 comprises 12 residues. The germline gives CDR1 MNHEY, CDR2 SVGAGI. With V trimmed by 5 bases and J by 7 bases, 3 bases remained unmatched. CDR3 in DNA: TGTGCCAGCAGTACGGACAGGGTTGGCTACACCTTC. Translation gives CASSTDRVGYTF.

The rearrangement uses TRBV30 and TRBJ1-4; 9 nucleotides align to TRBD1. There are 18 residues in the CDR3. Germline values: CDR1 GTSNPN, CDR2 SVGIG (reference sequence). V was pared by 6 bases and J by 1 base, with 15 bases of the junction left unmatched. The CDR3 spells CACLPGQGLSRTNEKLFF. The DNA of the CDR3 is TGTGCCTGCCTACCGGGACAGGGACTCTCCCGAACTAATGAAAAACTGTTTTTT.

V is TRBV19 and J is TRBJ2-5; D possibly corresponds to TRBD2 (5 bases). Per the germline V gene, CDR1 is LNHDA and CDR2 is SQIVND (reference sequence). Trimming removed 3 bases at V and 1 base at J, with 15 bases between. CDR3 length equals 16 residues. In DNA, the CDR3 is TGTGCCAGTAGTATTCGGACGGGAAATCGCCAAGAGACCCAGTACTTC. Its translation is CASSIRTGNRQETQYF.

The chain combines TRBV6-5 with TRBJ2-7, with D perhaps matching TRBD2 (6 bases). The germline V gene has CDR1 MNHEY and CDR2 SVGAGI. V gave up 4 bases and J gave up 5 bases, with 21 bases separating them. The CDR3 has 16 residues. The CDR3 DNA reads TGTGCCAGCAGTTTTTCCCCCATGGGGGGTCGAAACGAGCAGTACTTC. As protein: CASSFSPMGGRNEQYF.

This clone was seen a single time. The chain has TRBV2 and TRBJ2-2; 12 nucleotides align to TRBD2. V trimming: 5 bases; J trimming: 4 bases; junction bases outside the gene matches: 11. The CDR3 length is 18 residues. Germline-derived CDR1 and CDR2 are SNHLY and FYNNEI. The CDR3 protein is CASSFTGLAGLSTGELFF. For the CDR3, the DNA is TGTGCCAGCAGTTTTACCGGACTAGCGGGGCTAAGCACCGGGGAGCTGTTTTTT.

The chain carries TRBV30 and TRBJ2-5; D gene uncertain. CDR1 and CDR2 (germline): GTSNPN, SVGIG (reference sequence). The CDR3 consists of 13 residues. With 5 bases removed from V and 10 bases from J, the gap between germline ends came to 20 bases. CDR3 amino acids: CAWGPVAVEDQYF. Here the CDR3 DNA reads TGTGCCTGGGGCCCCGTCGCCGTAGAAGACCAGTACTTC.

The CDR3 loop reads CASSTGTSGGVTDTQYF. CDR3 bases: TGTGCCAGCAGCACCGGGACTAGCGGGGGGGTGACAGATACGCAGTATTTT. V and J are TRBV6-4 and TRBJ2-3, with 16 positions matching TRBD2. Germline loops: CDR1 MRHNA, CDR2 SNTAGT. After removal of 6 bases from V and 3 bases from J, the junction contained 6 bases not matched to a gene. The CDR3 extends over 17 amino acids.

J is TRBJ1-3 and V is TRBV30; D gene unclear. The germline V gene encodes CDR1 GTSNPN and CDR2 SVGIG (reference sequence). The ends were cut back, 0 bases at V and 4 bases at J, with 4 bases in the middle. The CDR3 loop spans 12 amino acids. CDR3 sequence: CAWSVRGNTIYF. DNA of the CDR3: TGTGCCTGGAGTGTGCGAGGAAACACCATATATTTT.

This clone was recorded at least ten times. The chain is built from TRBV5-1 and TRBJ2-1; 12 bases map to TRBD2. Germline assignment: CDR1 SGHRS and CDR2 YFSETQ. The V gene end was trimmed by 3 bases and the J gene end by 6 bases; junction bases not matched to a gene: 4. The CDR3 length is 15 residues. CDR3 in amino acids: CASSSTSGGTNEQFF. CDR3 nucleotide sequence: TGCGCCAGCAGCTCTACTAGCGGGGGGACCAATGAGCAGTTCTTC.

The sample holds one count of this clone. The rearrangement links TRBV19 to TRBJ2-3, with TRBD2 identical over 11 bases. V trimming: 3 bases; J trimming: 4 bases; junction bases outside the gene matches: 3. This CDR3 has 15 amino acids. Germline assignment: CDR1 LNHDA and CDR2 SQIVND (reference sequence). The CDR3 nucleotides are TGTGCCAGTAGTATGAGTAGCGGGGGGGCAGATACGCAGTATTTT. The encoded protein is CASSMSSGGADTQYF.

CDR3 nucleotides: TGTGCCAGCAGTTTTTCTGTCCCCGGGGAGCTGTTTTTT. Amino acids: CASSFSVPGELFF. The chain uses TRBV27 and TRBJ2-2; no reliable D call. From germline, CDR1 is MNHEY and CDR2 SMNVEV (reference sequence). Trimming shortened V by 3 bases and J by 6 bases, and 8 bases separated the two germline ends. The CDR3 extends over 13 amino acids.

V usage is TRBV5-4 and J usage is TRBJ1-1, with D maybe TRBD1 (6 bases). Germline lookup yields CDR1 SGHNT and CDR2 YYREEE (reference sequence). V gave up 0 bases and J gave up 3 bases, with 12 bases separating them. There are 15 residues in the CDR3. Here the CDR3 DNA reads TGTGCCAGCAGCTTGGTGGGCAGGGGTTACACTGAAGCTTTCTTT. Its protein product is CASSLVGRGYTEAFF. Drawing the rest from reference TRBV5-4 and TRBJ1-1, the complete variable domain is ETGVTQSPTHLIKTRGQQVTLRCSSQSGHNTVSWYQQALGQGPQFIFQYYREEENGRGNFPPRFSGLQFPNYSSELNVNALELDDSALYLCASSLVGRGYTEAFFGQGTRLTVV.

This rearrangement joins TRBV6-6 to TRBJ1-5; 7 bases fit TRBD1. Germline-derived CDR1 and CDR2 are MNHNY and SVGAGI (reference sequence). This CDR3 spans 13 amino acids. V gave up 9 bases and J gave up 6 bases; unmatched junction bases: 8. CDR3 bases: TGTGCCAGTAAACAGGGGATCGGTCAGCCCCAGCATTTT. This sequence encodes CASKQGIGQPQHF.

The V gene is TRBV2, the J gene TRBJ1-5, with D hard to call. V lost 2 bases to trimming and J lost 6 bases, with 8 bases between them. There are 13 residues in the CDR3. CDR1 SNHLY and CDR2 FYNNEI come from the germline V gene. As DNA, the CDR3 is TGTGCCAGCAGTGAATTGGGGTCTCAGCCCCAGCATTTT. Translated: CASSELGSQPQHF.

This clone came up once. The rearrangement uses TRBV11-3 and TRBJ1-1; no firm D call. The CDR3 has 13 amino acids. Germline V gene lookup returns CDR1 SGHNT and CDR2 YENEEA. Between the trimmed V and J ends, which lost 1 base and 7 bases, there was a span of 10 bases. In nucleotides, the CDR3 is TGTGCCAGCAGCTTAGGCCCTCTGGATGAAGCTTTCTTT. Protein: CASSLGPLDEAFF.

The rearrangement uses TRBV30 and TRBJ2-2; no clear D gene. The CDR3 consists of 14 residues. Trimming shortened V by 3 bases and J by 1 base, and 9 bases separated the two germline ends. CDR1 and CDR2 (germline): GTSNPN, SVGIG (reference sequence). This CDR3 is CAWRARLNTGELFF. CDR3 DNA sequence: TGTGCCTGGAGAGCGCGCCTGAACACCGGGGAGCTGTTTTTT.

A single count supports this clone. V is TRBV5-6 and J is TRBJ2-6; 9 bases fit TRBD1. The CDR3 consists of 17 residues. The J segment lost 4 bases and the V segment lost 4 bases, leaving 9 bases of the junction unmatched. Germline assignment: CDR1 SGHDT and CDR2 YYEEEE. CDR3 DNA sequence: TGTGCCAGCAGCGGAAGGGACAGGGCGGCGGGGGCCAACGTCCTGACTTTC. Its translation is CASSGRDRAAGANVLTF.

The chain links TRBV30 to TRBJ2-7; 7 bases map to TRBD1. This CDR3 has 12 residues. V shed 7 bases and J 3 bases; nucleotides not matched to a gene: 6. Germline V gene sequence: CDR1 GTSNPN, CDR2 SVGIG (reference sequence). The CDR3 loop is CAFRQGHYEQYF. In DNA form, the CDR3 reads TGTGCCTTCAGACAGGGTCACTACGAGCAGTACTTC.